This TCR beta chain was retrieved from a study of molecular identifiers for immune sequencing clone quantification. This clonotype was detected ten times or more. Its antigen is still unknown. Naive CD8 T cells, phenotype CD8+CD4-CCR7+CD45RA+, were sorted. Study-wide results and caveats: A single cell's spiked Jurkat TCR RNA was reportedly detectable among one million naive cells.

Germline CDR1 reads MGHRA; CDR2 reads YSYEKL. The V gene end was trimmed by 0 bases and the J gene end by 2 bases; junction bases not matched to a gene: 1. CDR3 length equals 15 residues. The bulk TCR libraries were made with methods described before and with listed TCR primers. TCRdb re-derived calls from the PCR reads in MiXCR, one entry per CDR3 protein. Of tens of thousands of distinct CDR3 sequences in the sample, about a sixth were seen once. The chain employs TRBV4-1 and TRBJ2-7, with 10 bases aligning to TRBD2. The receptor was isolated from a human donor in good health. Some libraries in this study had Jurkat cell RNA spiked in. Sequencing input: naive CD8+ T cells from blood, with Jurkat cell RNA spiked in. Subset here: FACS-sorted CD8+CD4-CCR7+CD45RA+ naive T cells. In nucleotides, the CDR3 is TGCGCCAGCAGCCAAGAGCTAGCGGGAGCCTACGAGCAGTACTTC. Its protein is CASSQELAGAYEQYF.